Here is one T cell receptor beta chain with its context. Germline V lookup: CDR1 LNHDA, CDR2 SQIVND (reference sequence). Trimming removed 3 bases from V and 2 bases from J, with 7 bases in between. The CDR3 is made up of 13 amino acids. Each CDR3 protein gets one entry after TCRdb re-called the PCR reads with MiXCR. The sample has under 800,000 distinct CDR3 sequences, roughly 27% seen once. The data were taken from a study of molecular identifiers for immune sequencing clone quantification. This receptor was identified in a human donor in good health. Some libraries in this study had Jurkat cell RNA spiked in. The J gene is TRBJ1-2, the V gene TRBV19, with D maybe TRBD1 (6 bases). Sequenced input: naive CD8+ T cells from blood, with Jurkat cell RNA spiked in. Subset here: FACS-sorted CD8+CD4-CCR7+CD45RA+ naive T cells. The CDR3 bases are TGTGCCAGTAGTATGACAGGCAACTATGGCTACACCTTC. Amino acids: CASSMTGNYGYTF.